The source of this T cell receptor (beta chain) is a study of T cell changes during pregnancy in multiple sclerosis. Sequencing was performed with immunoSEQ multiplex PCR; in TCRdb, only in-frame clones are kept and a portion is missing. This table holds about 48,000 clones, approximately 92% found once. The material was CD4+ T cells from peripheral blood mononuclear cells, obtained in the second trimester of pregnancy. This receptor was obtained from a female donor in good health, enrolled as a control in a pregnancy study.

The DNA for the CDR3 is TGCAGCGTTGGCTACACCTTAGGCGGTGGCTACACCTTC. Translation gives CSVGYTLGGGYTF. The chain is built from TRBV29-1 and TRBJ1-2; D remains unclear. Trimming pared 4 bases from V and 7 bases from J, leaving 16 bases between. This CDR3 has 13 residues. Germline V gives CDR1 SQVTM, CDR2 ANQGSEA.